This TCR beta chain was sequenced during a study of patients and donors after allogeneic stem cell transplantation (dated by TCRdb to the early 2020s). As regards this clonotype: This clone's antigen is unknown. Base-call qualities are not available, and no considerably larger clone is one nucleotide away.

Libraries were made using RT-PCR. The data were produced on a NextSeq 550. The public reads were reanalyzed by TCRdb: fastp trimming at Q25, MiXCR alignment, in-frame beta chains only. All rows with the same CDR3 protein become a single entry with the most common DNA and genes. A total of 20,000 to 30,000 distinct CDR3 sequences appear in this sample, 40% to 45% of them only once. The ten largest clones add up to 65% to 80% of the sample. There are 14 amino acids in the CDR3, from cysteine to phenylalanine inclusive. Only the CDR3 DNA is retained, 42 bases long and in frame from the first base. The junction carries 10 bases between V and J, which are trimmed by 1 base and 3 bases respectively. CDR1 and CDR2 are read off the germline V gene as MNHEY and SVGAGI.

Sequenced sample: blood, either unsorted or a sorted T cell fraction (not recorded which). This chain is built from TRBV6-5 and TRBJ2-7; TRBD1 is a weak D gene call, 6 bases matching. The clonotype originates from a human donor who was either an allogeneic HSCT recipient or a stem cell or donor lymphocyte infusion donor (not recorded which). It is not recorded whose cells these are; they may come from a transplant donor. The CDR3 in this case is CASSYLQGVYEQYF. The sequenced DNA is TGTGCCAGCAGTTACTTACAGGGCGTCTACGAGCAGTACTTC.